This TCR beta chain was sequenced during a study of post-analysis software for immune sequencing data. CDR3 length equals 16 residues. Germline CDR1 is SGHVS and CDR2 is FQNEAQ. Trimming took 2 bases from V and 8 from J, leaving 19 bases between them. About this clonotype: The antigen is unknown.

The library was made from cDNA and included unique molecular identifiers. TCRdb fed the PCR reads into MiXCR, producing one record per CDR3 protein. The sample shows over 700,000 distinct CDR3 sequences, around 27% of them seen only once. Whole-study findings and limits: Higher frequency in patients than in controls was seen for roughly five TRBV segments, with TRBV5-6, TRBV5-1 and TRBV20-1 among them. Strong same-batch co-clustering of samples appeared with F measure clustering. Among multiple sclerosis patients, normalized Chao1 diversity was significantly below that of controls.

The source of this sequence is a girl between 5 and 17 years old with multiple sclerosis. Sample: blood. The J gene is TRBJ2-1, the V gene TRBV7-8, with D maybe TRBD2 (6 bases). The CDR3 reads CASSLPRSGVFDEQFF. The CDR3 DNA sequence: TGTGCCAGCAGCTTACCCCGGTCGGGAGTTTTCGATGAGCAGTTCTTC.